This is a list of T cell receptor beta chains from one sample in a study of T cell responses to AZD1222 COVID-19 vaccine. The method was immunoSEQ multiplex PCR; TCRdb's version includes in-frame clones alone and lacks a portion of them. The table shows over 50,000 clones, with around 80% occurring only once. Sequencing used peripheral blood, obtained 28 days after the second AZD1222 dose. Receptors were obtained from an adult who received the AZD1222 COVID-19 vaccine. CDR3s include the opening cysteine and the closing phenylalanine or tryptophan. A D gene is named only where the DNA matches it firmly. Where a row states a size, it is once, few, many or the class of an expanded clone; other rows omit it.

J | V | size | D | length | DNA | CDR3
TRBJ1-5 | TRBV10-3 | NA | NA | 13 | TGTGCCATCAGTGTGGAGGGTAATCAGCCCCAGCATTTT | CAISVEGNQPQHF
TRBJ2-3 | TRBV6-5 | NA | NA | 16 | TGTGCCAGCAGTTCCGGGGCGGGAACTAGCACAGATACGCAGTATTTT | CASSSGAGTSTDTQYF
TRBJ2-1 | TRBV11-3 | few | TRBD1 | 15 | TGTGCCAGCAGCTCCCGGGACAGCTCCTACAATGAGCAGTTCTTC | CASSSRDSSYNEQFF
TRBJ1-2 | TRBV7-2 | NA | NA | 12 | TGTGCCAGCAGCTTAAGGAACTATGGCTACACCTTC | CASSLRNYGYTF
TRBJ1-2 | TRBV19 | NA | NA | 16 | TGTGCCAGTAGTATCAATCAGCGAGATTATAACTATGGCTACACCTTC | CASSINQRDYNYGYTF
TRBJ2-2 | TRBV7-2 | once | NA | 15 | TGTGCCAGCAGCTTGCGCAGCCTGAACACCGGGGAGCTGTTTTTT | CASSLRSLNTGELFF
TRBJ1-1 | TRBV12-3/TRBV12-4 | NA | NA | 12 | TGTGCCAGCAGCTCCACAGTTATTGAAGCTTTCTTT | CASSSTVIEAFF
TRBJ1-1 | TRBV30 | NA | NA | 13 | TGTGCCTGGAGTGCCCAGGTTCTCACTGAAGCTTTCTTT | CAWSAQVLTEAFF
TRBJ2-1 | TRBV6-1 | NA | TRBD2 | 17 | TGTGCCAGCAGTGAAGCAGTACGTGCGGGAGCTGGGAATGAGCAGTTCTTC | CASSEAVRAGAGNEQFF
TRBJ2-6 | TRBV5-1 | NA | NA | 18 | TGCGCCAGCAGCAGAGGCCCGATAGGGGGCTCTGGGGCCAACGTCCTGACTTTC | CASSRGPIGGSGANVLTF
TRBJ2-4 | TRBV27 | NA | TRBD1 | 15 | TGTGCCAGCAGTTCACAGGGGCCCCACTCAACCGTTCAGTACTTC | CASSSQGPHSTVQYF
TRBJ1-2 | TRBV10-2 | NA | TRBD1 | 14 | TGCGCCAGCAGAGCAACAGGGGAGCGCTATGGCTACACCTTC | CASRATGERYGYTF
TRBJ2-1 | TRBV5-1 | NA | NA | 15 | TGCGCCAGCAGCCCGGCGGGCTCCTGGAACAATGAGCAGTTCTTC | CASSPAGSWNNEQFF
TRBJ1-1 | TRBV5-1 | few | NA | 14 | TGCGCCAGCAGCTTGAGGGGGGACTACACTGAAGCTTTCTTT | CASSLRGDYTEAFF
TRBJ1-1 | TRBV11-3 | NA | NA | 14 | TGTGCCAGCAGCCACTCCGGGACAAACACTGAAGCTTTCTTT | CASSHSGTNTEAFF